The clone carrying this TCR beta chain turned up a few times. The antigen is not known. MiXCR, run by TCRdb on the 5' RACE reads, gives a single entry per CDR3 protein. The data contain about 430,000 distinct CDR3 sequences, 24% of them singletons. These data belong to a study of T-cell memory formation after mild COVID-19. Points from the study as a whole: Clones that shrank (day 15 to 85) were balanced CD4/CD8, whereas later expanders leaned CD4+.

The V gene's germline CDR1 is MRHNA and CDR2 SNTAGT. J lost 6 bases, V lost 6 bases, and 7 bases had no gene match. The CDR3 spans 16 residues. The chain employs TRBV6-4 and TRBJ2-1; 14 nucleotides align to TRBD2. Specimen: PBMCs or a T cell subset sorted from them (not recorded which). The receptor was isolated from an adult woman who had mild COVID-19 (a few samples of this study predate the infection). Cell type and time point are not known. The CDR3 bases are TGTGCCAGCAGCGGGGCCGGGACTAGCGGGAGCAATGAGCAGTTCTTC. It yields the protein CASSGAGTSGSNEQFF.